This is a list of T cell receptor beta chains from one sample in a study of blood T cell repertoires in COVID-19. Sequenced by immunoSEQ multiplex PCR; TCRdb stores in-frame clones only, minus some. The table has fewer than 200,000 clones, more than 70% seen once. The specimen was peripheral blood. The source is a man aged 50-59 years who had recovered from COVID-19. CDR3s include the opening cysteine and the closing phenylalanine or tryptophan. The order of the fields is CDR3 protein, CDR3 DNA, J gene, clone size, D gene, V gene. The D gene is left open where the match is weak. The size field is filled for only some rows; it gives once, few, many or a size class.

CASSLSRGTTDTQYF	TGTGCCAGCTCCCTGTCCCGAGGAACCACAGATACGCAGTATTTT	TRBJ2-3	-	-	TRBV18
CASSIPRGKGMSNQPQHF	TGTGCCAGTAGTATCCCGCGGGGAAAGGGCATGAGTAATCAGCCCCAGCATTTT	TRBJ1-5	-	-	TRBV19
CASGTGARQGFLAGDEQYF	TGTGCCAGCGGAACAGGGGCGCGCCAGGGGTTTTTAGCGGGGGACGAGCAGTACTTC	TRBJ2-7	-	TRBD2	TRBV5-6
CASSLRDRGAGSYEQYF	TGTGCCAGCAGCCTGCGGGACAGGGGAGCGGGATCCTACGAGCAGTACTTC	TRBJ2-7	-	TRBD1	TRBV7-7
CASSEPQGEAGELFF	TGTGCCAGCAGTGAACCGCAGGGTGAGGCCGGGGAGCTGTTTTTT	TRBJ2-2	-	-	TRBV2
CASSSLAGGPEQYF	TGTGCCAGCAGCTCTCTAGCGGGGGGGCCGGAGCAGTACTTC	TRBJ2-7	-	TRBD2	TRBV7-8
CASSLTSGSETQYF	TGTGCCAGCAGCTTGACTAGCGGGAGTGAGACCCAGTACTTC	TRBJ2-5	-	TRBD2	TRBV7-2
CASSLAGSTDTQYF	TGCGCCAGCAGCCTAGCGGGAAGCACAGATACGCAGTATTTT	TRBJ2-3	-	TRBD2	TRBV5-1
CASSFRGTEAFF	TGTGCCAGCAGCTTCAGGGGAACTGAAGCTTTCTTT	TRBJ1-1	-	-	TRBV5-8
CASSPGASRSGNQPQHF	TGTGCCAGTAGTCCTGGGGCCTCCCGCTCGGGCAATCAGCCCCAGCATTTT	TRBJ1-5	-	-	TRBV19
CASSLASGRQETQYF	TGTGCCAGCAGCTTAGCTAGCGGGAGACAAGAGACCCAGTACTTC	TRBJ2-5	-	TRBD2	TRBV7-7
CASSGDREKAFF	TGTGCCAGCAGTGGGGACAGGGAAAAAGCTTTCTTT	TRBJ1-1	-	TRBD1	TRBV2
CARRPWLADNTGELFF	TGTGCCAGGCGACCGTGGCTAGCGGATAACACCGGGGAGCTGTTTTTT	TRBJ2-2	once	TRBD2	TRBV2
CASSYSGSSYNEQFF	TGCGCCAGCAGTTATAGCGGGTCGTCCTACAATGAGCAGTTCTTC	TRBJ2-1	-	TRBD2	TRBV5-1
CASDDAGDYGYTF	TGTGCCAGCGACGACGCGGGAGACTATGGCTACACCTTC	TRBJ1-2	-	-	TRBV18
CASSRRQRSDEQYF	TGTGCCAGCAGCCGCCGTCAGCGGAGTGACGAGCAGTACTTC	TRBJ2-7	few	-	TRBV7-2
CASSQDYTSGSSWAGEQFF	TGCGCCAGCAGCCAAGATTATACTAGCGGGAGTAGTTGGGCCGGTGAGCAGTTCTTC	TRBJ2-1	-	TRBD2	TRBV4-3
CASSFNGRTNEKLFF	TGTGCCAGTAGTTTTAACGGGAGAACTAATGAAAAACTGTTTTTT	TRBJ1-4	-	-	TRBV19
CASSPGLRETQYF	TGTGCCAGCAGTCCGGGACTGCGGGAGACCCAGTACTTC	TRBJ2-5	-	-	TRBV2
CASSPDRGSYEQYF	TGTGCCAGCAGTCCCGACAGGGGTTCCTACGAGCAGTACTTC	TRBJ2-7	-	TRBD1	TRBV6-5
CASSLEQGAGDTQYF	TGTGCCAGCAGCTTAGAACAGGGGGCGGGAGATACGCAGTATTTT	TRBJ2-3	-	TRBD1	TRBV7-2
CASSRGDEQYF	TGTGCCAGCAGCCGCGGGGACGAGCAGTACTTC	TRBJ2-7	-	-	TRBV5-4
CASSQGQGRGYTF	TGTGCCAGCAGTCAAGGACAGGGAAGGGGCTACACCTTC	TRBJ1-2	many	TRBD1	TRBV7-9
CATASGGRAGETQYF	TGTGCCACCGCTAGCGGCGGGAGGGCCGGGGAGACCCAGTACTTC	TRBJ2-5	-	TRBD2	TRBV7-6
CASRTPGDDEKLFF	TGTGCCAGCAGGACCCCAGGTGACGATGAAAAACTGTTTTTT	TRBJ1-4	-	-	TRBV6-5
CAISGQGALAYEQYF	TGTGCCATCAGCGGACAGGGGGCGCTAGCTTACGAGCAGTACTTC	TRBJ2-7	-	TRBD1	TRBV10-3
CATHPGSGDSPLHF	TGTGCCACCCACCCTGGATCCGGGGATTCACCCCTCCACTTT	TRBJ1-6	-	-	TRBV5-4
CASSKGRVGTSWRAYEQYF	TGTGCCAGCAGCAAGGGGAGGGTAGGGACGTCTTGGAGGGCCTACGAGCAGTACTTC	TRBJ2-7	-	TRBD2	TRBV5-4
CASSRNLAGDEDTQYF	TGCGCCAGCAGCAGAAATCTAGCGGGAGACGAGGATACGCAGTATTTT	TRBJ2-3	-	TRBD2	TRBV5-1
CASRQGAQIASPLHF	TGTGCCAGCAGACAGGGGGCTCAAATTGCTTCACCCCTCCACTTT	TRBJ1-6	-	TRBD1	TRBV27
CASRLAGAATDTQYF	TGTGCCAGCCGTTTAGCGGGGGCCGCCACAGATACGCAGTATTTT	TRBJ2-3	-	TRBD2	TRBV25-1
CASSPSMRGEYEQYF	TGTGCCAGCAGCCCTTCGATGCGGGGGGAATACGAGCAGTACTTC	TRBJ2-7	-	TRBD2	TRBV9
CASSSGLADNEQFF	TGTGCCAGCAGTTCGGGACTAGCGGACAATGAGCAGTTCTTC	TRBJ2-1	-	TRBD2	TRBV27
CASSLKRVSVSNEQFF	TGTGCCAGCAGCTTAAAGAGAGTTAGCGTGAGTAACGAGCAGTTCTTC	TRBJ2-1	few	-	TRBV11-2
CASIRTGLDTDTQYF	TGTGCCAGCATCAGAACTGGGCTCGACACAGATACGCAGTATTTT	TRBJ2-3	-	-	TRBV2
CASSQDVRSSYNSPLHF	TGCGCCAGCAGCCAAGATGTCCGGAGCTCCTATAATTCACCCCTCCACTTT	TRBJ1-6	few	-	TRBV4-3
CASSVEAGPTGEQYF	TGTGCCAGCAGCGTAGAAGCGGGACCCACGGGGGAGCAGTACTTC	TRBJ2-7	-	TRBD2	TRBV9
CASSYQEGAKNIQYF	TGTGCCAGCAGTTACCAGGAGGGGGCCAAAAACATTCAGTACTTC	TRBJ2-4	-	-	TRBV6-6
CASRGTGVAGANVLTF	TGTGCCAGTAGAGGGACGGGGGTGGCTGGGGCCAACGTCCTGACTTTC	TRBJ2-6	-	-	TRBV19
CASSGTGDTGELFF	TGTGCCAGCTCCGGGACAGGGGACACCGGGGAGCTGTTTTTT	TRBJ2-2	-	TRBD1	TRBV28
CASSYRTGAFEQYF	TGTGCCAGCAGCTACAGGACAGGCGCCTTCGAGCAGTACTTC	TRBJ2-7	-	TRBD1	TRBV11-2
CASSLWASGSGGTDTQYF	TGTGCCAGCAGCCTATGGGCTAGCGGGAGCGGAGGCACAGATACGCAGTATTTT	TRBJ2-3	-	TRBD2	TRBV7-2
CASSPPRRAGNTIYF	TGTGCCAGCAGTCCCCCGCGCAGGGCTGGAAACACCATATATTTT	TRBJ1-3	-	-	TRBV28
CASSESGGPLAKNIQYF	TGTGCCAGCAGCGAGTCCGGGGGGCCGCTAGCCAAAAACATTCAGTACTTC	TRBJ2-4	-	-	TRBV9
CASRQEDQPQHF	TGTGCCAGCAGACAGGAAGACCAGCCCCAGCATTTT	TRBJ1-5	-	-	TRBV28
CASSLGAGVHPTDTQYF	TGTGCCAGCAGCTTAGGGGCAGGCGTCCACCCCACAGATACGCAGTATTTT	TRBJ2-3	-	-	TRBV7-2
CASSYLGGQGNTGELFF	TGTGCCAGCAGTTACCTTGGGGGACAGGGGAACACCGGGGAGCTGTTTTTT	TRBJ2-2	-	TRBD1	TRBV6-2/TRBV6-3
CASSPGTSGSSYNEQFF	TGTGCCAGTAGTCCCGGGACTAGCGGTAGCTCCTACAATGAGCAGTTCTTC	TRBJ2-1	-	TRBD2	TRBV19
CASSLAKTSGGANEQFF	TGCGCCAGCAGCTTGGCCAAGACTAGCGGGGGGGCGAATGAGCAGTTCTTC	TRBJ2-1	-	TRBD2	TRBV5-1
CASSLTGLTKGVEQFF	TGTGCCAGCAGCTTAACGGGCCTCACAAAGGGGGTTGAGCAGTTCTTC	TRBJ2-1	-	-	TRBV7-3
CASSPDRTRGYTF	TGCGCCAGCAGCCCCGACAGGACTCGAGGCTACACCTTC	TRBJ1-2	-	-	TRBV5-1
CASSPAGTGTRVGQFF	TGTGCCAGCTCGCCGGCAGGAACAGGAACTCGTGTGGGGCAGTTCTTC	TRBJ2-1	-	-	TRBV19
CASSRGTGSMNTEAFF	TGTGCCAGTAGTAGGGGGACAGGATCCATGAACACTGAAGCTTTCTTT	TRBJ1-1	-	TRBD1	TRBV19
CASNLVLTGGFSGANVLTF	TGTGCCAGCAACTTGGTGTTGACAGGGGGCTTCTCTGGGGCCAACGTCCTGACTTTC	TRBJ2-6	-	TRBD1	TRBV5-5
CAWSPGGSEKLFF	TGTGCCTGGTCCCCGGGAGGGAGTGAAAAACTGTTTTTT	TRBJ1-4	-	-	TRBV30